Listed below are T cell receptor beta chains from one sample, sequenced in a study of T-cell memory formation after mild COVID-19. TCRdb used MiXCR to reprocess the 5' RACE reads, holding one entry per CDR3 protein. The sample lists fewer than 650,000 distinct CDR3 sequences; around 15% were seen once. Sequenced input: PBMCs or a T cell subset sorted from them (not recorded which). The source is an adult woman who had mild COVID-19 (a few samples of this study predate the infection). Cell type and time point are not known. CDR3s include the opening cysteine and the closing phenylalanine or tryptophan. D genes are given only for firm matches. Clone size is shown for a subset of rows, as once, few, many or a class of expanded clone.

CDR3aa: CSARDQGLNTEAFF
CDR3nt: TGCAGTGCTAGAGATCAGGGCCTGAACACTGAAGCTTTCTTT
j_gene: TRBJ1-1
v_gene: TRBV20-1
abundance: -
len: 14
d_gene: -

CDR3aa: CASSFARTTNTEAFF
CDR3nt: TGCGCCAGCAGCTTCGCTAGGACAACAAACACTGAAGCTTTCTTT
j_gene: TRBJ1-1
v_gene: TRBV5-1
abundance: -
len: 15
d_gene: -

CDR3aa: CSARLAGGTSNTGELFF
CDR3nt: TGCAGTGCGCGACTAGCGGGGGGGACGTCGAACACCGGGGAGCTGTTTTTT
j_gene: TRBJ2-2
v_gene: TRBV20-1
abundance: many
len: 17
d_gene: TRBD2

CDR3aa: CASSYSSPDEKLFF
CDR3nt: TGTGCCAGCAGTTACTCGAGCCCAGATGAAAAACTGTTTTTT
j_gene: TRBJ1-4
v_gene: TRBV6-6
abundance: few
len: 14
d_gene: -

CDR3aa: CASSLGPLGLAGALEETQYF
CDR3nt: TGTGCCAGCAGCTTAGGCCCCCTCGGACTAGCGGGGGCCCTGGAAGAGACCCAGTACTTC
j_gene: TRBJ2-5
v_gene: TRBV7-2
abundance: few
len: 20
d_gene: TRBD2

CDR3aa: CASNSRGEEQYF
CDR3nt: TGTGCCAGCAATAGTAGGGGGGAAGAGCAGTACTTC
j_gene: TRBJ2-7
v_gene: TRBV10-3
abundance: -
len: 12
d_gene: -

CDR3aa: CASSQAGGKETQYF
CDR3nt: TGTGCCAGCAGCCAAGCGGGAGGAAAAGAGACCCAGTACTTC
j_gene: TRBJ2-5
v_gene: TRBV7-2
abundance: few
len: 14
d_gene: TRBD2

CDR3aa: CASSQGGNGANYGYTF
CDR3nt: TGCGCCAGCAGCCAAGGGGGAAACGGAGCTAACTATGGCTACACCTTC
j_gene: TRBJ1-2
v_gene: TRBV4-3
abundance: -
len: 16
d_gene: -

CDR3aa: CASSTGGPQYF
CDR3nt: TGTGCCAGCAGCACGGGGGGGCCGCAGTATTTT
j_gene: TRBJ2-3
v_gene: TRBV7-6
abundance: -
len: 11
d_gene: TRBD2

CDR3aa: CASRNVQGMGDEQYF
CDR3nt: TGTGCCAGCAGAAATGTCCAGGGGATGGGCGACGAGCAGTACTTC
j_gene: TRBJ2-7
v_gene: TRBV6-2/TRBV6-3
abundance: few
len: 15
d_gene: -

CDR3aa: CASITLGGTGELFF
CDR3nt: TGTGCCAGCATCACCCTGGGAGGGACCGGGGAGCTGTTTTTT
j_gene: TRBJ2-2
v_gene: TRBV12-3/TRBV12-4
abundance: many
len: 14
d_gene: TRBD2

CDR3aa: CASSPGQLNSPLHF
CDR3nt: TGTGCCAGCAGCCCGGGACAGTTGAATTCACCCCTCCACTTT
j_gene: TRBJ1-6
v_gene: TRBV5-5
abundance: few
len: 14
d_gene: TRBD1